Listed below are T cell receptor beta chains from one sample, sequenced in a study of cytomegalovirus exposure and HLA in healthy donors. Sequenced by immunoSEQ multiplex PCR; TCRdb stores in-frame clones only, minus some. Of about 160,000 clones listed, roughly 80% are singletons. What was sequenced was PBMCs. The source of these receptors is a girl aged 2 to 10 in good health and CMV-seropositive. CDR3s leave out the opening cysteine and the closing phenylalanine or tryptophan.

J gene | V gene | CDR3 protein
TRBJ2-1 | TRBV30 | AWSPLGTGGKLDEQF
TRBJ2-1 | TRBV5-4 | ASSSRSGSSLDEQF
TRBJ1-5 | TRBV27 | ASSLPGRNQPQH
TRBJ1-2 | TRBV30 | AWSVPATGINYGYT
TRBJ2-5 | TRBV6-1 | ANRANGWETQY
TRBJ2-5 | TRBV28 | ASTKRGFRRDETQY
TRBJ2-3 | TRBV5-6 | ASSVVGEADTQY
TRBJ2-7 | TRBV6-1 | ASRPGQITYEQY
TRBJ2-7 | TRBV28 | ASSFPGQSKQY
TRBJ2-2 | TRBV2 | ASSEITSANTGELF
TRBJ2-7 | TRBV5-6 | ASSSDERDPYEQY
TRBJ2-5 | TRBV5-4 | ASSLPPSQETQY
TRBJ2-1 | TRBV7-3 | ASSLGSGTLADEQF
TRBJ2-7 | TRBV27 | ASSLGLAGDEQY
TRBJ2-1 | TRBV19 | ASSIIPSSYNEQF
TRBJ2-1 | TRBV7-6 | ASSPAGLAGGNEQF
TRBJ2-1 | TRBV4-1 | ASSSAAGGWDNEQF
TRBJ2-7 | TRBV9 | ASSVNPGLAGVVRWSHEQY
TRBJ1-5 | TRBV7-8 | ASSPGRVNSQPQH
TRBJ1-5 | TRBV7-7 | ASSLVIMTQGDNQPQH
TRBJ2-3 | TRBV28 | ASSSRRTSTDTQY
TRBJ2-4 | TRBV19 | ASSWTSGELAKNIQY
TRBJ1-1 | TRBV29-1 | SVRIDYTEAF
TRBJ2-1 | TRBV6-4 | ASSVAGREGPNNEQF
TRBJ2-7 | TRBV7-3 | ASSLIARGIRYEQY
TRBJ2-3 | TRBV28 | ASSLAGRTDTQY
TRBJ2-1 | TRBV6-4 | ASSPAGGSFEQF
TRBJ2-2 | TRBV30 | AWTKLATNTGELF
TRBJ1-4 | TRBV18 | ASSPPGTGREKLF
TRBJ2-2 | TRBV2 | ASRAFNTGELF
TRBJ2-1 | TRBV30 | AWSVKGGQF
TRBJ2-6 | TRBV28 | ASSRTGFSGANVLT
TRBJ2-7 | TRBV4-1 | ASSPGEGPYEQY
TRBJ2-6 | TRBV6-1 | ASSELAGYSGANVLT
TRBJ2-7 | TRBV5-1 | ASSRPGTSRSSYEQY
TRBJ2-5 | TRBV18 | ASSPPSREETQY
TRBJ1-2 | TRBV28 | ASSEGTEFYGYT
TRBJ2-5 | TRBV11-1 | ASSLEAAKETQY
TRBJ2-1 | TRBV7-9 | ASSGPLNNEQF
TRBJ2-5 | TRBV2 | ASSRRGREEGEETQY
TRBJ1-2 | TRBV13 | ASSLVLTVRGYGYT
TRBJ1-5 | TRBV6-1 | ASSEKPGTPYSNQPQH
TRBJ2-2 | TRBV27 | ASRLAGGGGELF
TRBJ2-3 | TRBV28 | ASRSPGTGDTDTQY
TRBJ2-7 | TRBV30 | AWSVGAGIYEQY
TRBJ1-1 | TRBV6-5 | ASSYQGNTEAF